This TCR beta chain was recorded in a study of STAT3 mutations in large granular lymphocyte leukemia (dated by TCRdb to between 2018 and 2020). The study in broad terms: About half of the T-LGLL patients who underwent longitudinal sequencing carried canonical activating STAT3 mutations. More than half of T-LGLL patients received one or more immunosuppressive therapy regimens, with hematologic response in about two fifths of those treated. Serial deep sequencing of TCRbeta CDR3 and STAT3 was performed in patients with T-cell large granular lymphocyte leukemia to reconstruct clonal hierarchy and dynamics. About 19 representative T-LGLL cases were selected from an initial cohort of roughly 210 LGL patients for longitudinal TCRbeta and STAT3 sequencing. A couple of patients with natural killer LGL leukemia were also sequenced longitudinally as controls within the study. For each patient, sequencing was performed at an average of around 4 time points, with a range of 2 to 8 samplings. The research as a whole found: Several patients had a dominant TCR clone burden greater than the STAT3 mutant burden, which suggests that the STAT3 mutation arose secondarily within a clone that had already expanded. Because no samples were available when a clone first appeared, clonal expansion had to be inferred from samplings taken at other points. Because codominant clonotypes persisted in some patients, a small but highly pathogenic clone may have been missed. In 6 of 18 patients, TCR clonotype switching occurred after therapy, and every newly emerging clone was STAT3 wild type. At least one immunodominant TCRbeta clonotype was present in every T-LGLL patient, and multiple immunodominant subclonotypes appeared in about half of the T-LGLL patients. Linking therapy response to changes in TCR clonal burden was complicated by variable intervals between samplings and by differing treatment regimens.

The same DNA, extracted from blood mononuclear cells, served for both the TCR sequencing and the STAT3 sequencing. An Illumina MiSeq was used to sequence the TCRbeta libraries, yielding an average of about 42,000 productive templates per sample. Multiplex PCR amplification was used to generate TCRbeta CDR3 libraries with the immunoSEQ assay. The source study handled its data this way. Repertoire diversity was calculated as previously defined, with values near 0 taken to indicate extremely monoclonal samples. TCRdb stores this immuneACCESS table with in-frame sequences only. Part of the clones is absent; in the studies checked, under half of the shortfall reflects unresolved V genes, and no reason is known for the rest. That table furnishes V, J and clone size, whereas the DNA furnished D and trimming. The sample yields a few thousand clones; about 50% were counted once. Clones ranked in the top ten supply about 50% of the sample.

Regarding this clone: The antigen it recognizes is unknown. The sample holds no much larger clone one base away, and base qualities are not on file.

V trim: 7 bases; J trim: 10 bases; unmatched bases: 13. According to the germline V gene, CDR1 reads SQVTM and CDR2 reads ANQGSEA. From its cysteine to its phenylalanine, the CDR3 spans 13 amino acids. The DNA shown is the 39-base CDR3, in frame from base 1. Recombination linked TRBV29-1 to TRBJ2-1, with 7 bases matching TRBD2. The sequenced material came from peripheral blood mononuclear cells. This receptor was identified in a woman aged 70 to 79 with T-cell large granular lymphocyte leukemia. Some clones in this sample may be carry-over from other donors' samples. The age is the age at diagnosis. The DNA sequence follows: TGCAGCGCAAACCGGGACTATTCCCGGGAGCAGTTCTTC. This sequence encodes CSANRDYSREQFF.